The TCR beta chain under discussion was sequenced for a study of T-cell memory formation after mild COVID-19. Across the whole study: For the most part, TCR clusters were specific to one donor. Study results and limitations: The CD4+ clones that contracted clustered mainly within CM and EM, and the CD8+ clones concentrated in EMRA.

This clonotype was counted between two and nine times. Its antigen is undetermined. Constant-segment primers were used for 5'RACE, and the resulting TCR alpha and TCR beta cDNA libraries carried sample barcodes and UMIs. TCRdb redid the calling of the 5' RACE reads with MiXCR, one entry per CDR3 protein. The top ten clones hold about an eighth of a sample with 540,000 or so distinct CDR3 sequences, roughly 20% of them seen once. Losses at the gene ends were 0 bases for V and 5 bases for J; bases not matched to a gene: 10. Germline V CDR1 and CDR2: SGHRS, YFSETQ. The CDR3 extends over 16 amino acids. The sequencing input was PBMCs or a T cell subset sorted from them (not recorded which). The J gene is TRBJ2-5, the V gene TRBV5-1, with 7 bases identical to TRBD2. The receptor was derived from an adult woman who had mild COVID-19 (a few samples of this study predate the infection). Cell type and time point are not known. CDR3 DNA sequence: TGCGCCAGCAGCTTGGTGGAGGGAGGGCCTGTTGAGACCCAGTACTTC. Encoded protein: CASSLVEGGPVETQYF.